These 17 T cell receptor beta chains were sequenced from one sample in a study of T cells after yellow fever vaccination. TCRdb itself ran the 5' RACE reads through MiXCR, one entry per CDR3 protein. In the table there are roughly 170,000 distinct CDR3 sequences, approximately 6.2% of which are singletons. The specimen was CD4+ T cells sorted from PBMCs, collected on the day of the first yellow fever vaccination. These receptors all come from a man aged 18-30 years who received the YFV17D yellow fever vaccine.

This clonotype has a count of ten or more. This sequence joins TRBV12-3 or TRBV12-4 and TRBJ1-1; D uncertain. Trimming took 2 bases from V and 3 from J, leaving 10 bases between them. This CDR3 is 14 amino acids long. The CDR3 loop reads CASSLRHLDTEAFF. Here the CDR3 DNA reads TGTGCCAGCAGTTTAAGGCACTTGGACACTGAAGCTTTCTTT.

There are many counts of this clonotype. The V gene is TRBV6-5, the J gene TRBJ2-7; no definite D call. This CDR3 is built from 15 residues. The germline V gene encodes CDR1 MNHEY and CDR2 SVGAGI. Deletions cut 0 bases from V and 3 bases from J, with 12 bases between. The CDR3 reads CASSYSRSSGYEQYV. The CDR3 coding sequence is TGTGCCAGCAGTTACTCGCGTTCCTCCGGCTACGAGCAGTACGTC.

The table lists this clonotype with many counts. The J gene is TRBJ2-5, the V gene TRBV7-3; TRBD1 matches at 10 bases. Trimming at V came to 2 bases and at J to 2 bases, leaving 5 bases not matched to a gene. The CDR3 is made up of 16 amino acids. Germline CDR1 and CDR2: SGHTA and FQGTGA. Here the CDR3 DNA reads TGTGCCAGCAGCTTACGGACAGGGGGTGGTCAAGAGACCCAGTACTTC. Its protein is CASSLRTGGGQETQYF.

The gene calls are TRBV12-3 or TRBV12-4 and TRBJ1-1; D is unclear. V was pared by 7 bases and J by 4 bases, with 13 bases between. There are 13 residues in the CDR3. CDR3 sequence: CASMGTLSTEAFF. DNA of the CDR3: TGTGCCAGCATGGGAACTTTGAGCACTGAAGCTTTCTTT.

The chain employs TRBV11-2 and TRBJ2-1; the match to TRBD1 covers 9 bases. The CDR3 has 16 residues. The V gene end was trimmed by 6 bases and the J gene end by 8 bases; junction bases not matched to a gene: 14. The germline V gene encodes CDR1 SGHAT and CDR2 FQNNGV. The CDR3 coding sequence is TGTGCCAGCAGAAACTACAGGGGGCCCGGTCTCGATGAGCAGTTCTTC. Its protein is CASRNYRGPGLDEQFF.

V is TRBV4-3 and J is TRBJ2-7; the D gene could be TRBD1 or TRBD2 (5 bases each). The germline gives CDR1 LGHNA, CDR2 YSLEER. The CDR3 contains 18 residues. V lost 0 bases and J 1 base, leaving 19 bases between the germline ends. CDR3 residues: CASSQDLITGTASYEQYF. The CDR3 DNA sequence: TGCGCCAGCAGCCAAGATTTAATTACCGGGACGGCTTCCTACGAGCAGTACTTC.

This sequence joins TRBV3-1 and TRBJ2-3, with 7 bases matching TRBD2. V lost 8 bases and J lost 3; bases outside the gene matches: 5. The CDR3 is 13 residues long. In germline, CDR1 is LGHDT, CDR2 YNNKEL (reference sequence). CDR3 in DNA: TGTGCCAGCGGAGCGGGGCGTACAGATACGCAGTATTTT. This gives the protein CASGAGRTDTQYF.

This clonotype occurred many times. The chain joins TRBV6-2 or TRBV6-3 to TRBJ2-7; TRBD1 matches at 7 bases. Germline V lookup: CDR1 MNHEY, CDR2 SVGEGT. Trimming at V came to 10 bases and at J to 6 bases, leaving 9 bases not matched to a gene. This CDR3 region has 12 residues. CDR3 residues: CATQEAGGEQYV. The CDR3 region has the DNA TGTGCCACCCAGGAGGCAGGGGGCGAGCAGTACGTC.

This chain joins TRBV4-2 and TRBJ2-7, with a weak D call TRBD1 (7 bases). The V gene's germline CDR1 is LGHNA and CDR2 YNFKEQ. The CDR3 covers 15 residues. With 1 base removed from V and 6 bases from J, the gap between germline ends came to 16 bases. CDR3 in amino acids: CASSQGQGGISEQYF. In DNA form, the CDR3 reads TGTGCCAGCAGCCAAGGGCAGGGGGGTATCTCCGAGCAGTACTTC.

This clonotype was counted many times. This chain uses TRBV11-2 with TRBJ2-1; 10 bases are a match to TRBD2. The germline V gene has CDR1 SGHAT and CDR2 FQNNGV. After removal of 5 bases from V and 7 bases from J, the junction contained 2 bases not matched to a gene. The CDR3 is made up of 13 amino acids. CDR3 in DNA: TGTGCCAGCAGCACTAGCGGGGAGAATGAGCAGTTCTTC. Translating it yields CASSTSGENEQFF. The full variable domain, rest sourced from reference TRBV11-2 and TRBJ2-1, is EAGVAQSPRYKIIEKRQSVAFWCNPISGHATLYWYQQILGQGPKLLIQFQNNGVVDDSQLPKDRFSAERLKGVDSTLKIQPAKLEDSAVYLCASSTSGENEQFFGPGTRLTVL.

Many counts were recorded for this clonotype. V and J are TRBV12-3 or TRBV12-4 and TRBJ2-5; possible D gene TRBD2, 6 bases. The germline V and J ends were trimmed by 5 bases and 5 bases, with 15 bases remaining between them. The CDR3 is made up of 14 amino acids. CDR3 region: CASSPRVGGETQYF. The CDR3 DNA follows: TGTGCCAGCAGTCCGAGGGTGGGAGGCGAGACCCAGTACTTC.

The V gene is TRBV10-3, the J gene TRBJ1-3; D uncertain. V shed 2 bases and J shed 0 bases, with 8 bases lying between them. This CDR3 comprises 15 residues. Germline loops: CDR1 ENHRY, CDR2 SYGVKD. The CDR3 loop reads CAISEGPDSGNTIYF. CDR3 nucleotide sequence: TGTGCCATCAGTGAGGGCCCTGACTCTGGAAACACCATATATTTT.

This chain links TRBV28 with TRBJ2-7; 8 nucleotides align to TRBD2. Germline values: CDR1 MDHEN, CDR2 SYDVKM. V was pared by 8 bases and J by 7 bases, with 4 bases of the junction left unmatched. The CDR3 is 11 amino acids. CDR3 in DNA: TGTGCCAGCGGTGGCGGGGGGGAGCAGTACGTC. Its translation: CASGGGGEQYV.

This clonotype came up many times. V is TRBV7-2 and J is TRBJ1-5, with D possibly matching TRBD1 (5 bases). With 3 bases removed from V and 3 bases from J, the gap between germline ends came to 12 bases. The CDR3 length is 15 residues. Germline V gene data show CDR1 as SGHTA and CDR2 as FQGNSA. The DNA of the CDR3 is TGTGCCAGCAGCTTCTTCGGGGGTTACAATCAGCCCCAGCATTTT. It codes for CASSFFGGYNQPQHF.

This clonotype was picked up many times. The rearrangement uses TRBV18 and TRBJ1-1, with D possibly matching TRBD1 (6 bases). V lost 2 bases and J 3 bases, leaving 10 bases between the germline ends. Germline V lookup: CDR1 KGHSH, CDR2 LQKENI. The CDR3 contains 14 residues. This chain's CDR3 is CASSPGGQDTEAFF. CDR3 DNA: TGTGCCAGCTCACCAGGGGGCCAGGACACTGAAGCTTTCTTT.

This clonotype was found many times. The V gene is TRBV11-2, the J gene TRBJ2-1; the match to TRBD1 covers 7 bases. This CDR3 is built from 16 residues. V shed 5 bases, J shed 2 bases, and the junction held 9 bases outside the gene matches. Germline values: CDR1 SGHAT, CDR2 FQNNGV. In nucleotides, the CDR3 is TGTGCCAGCAGCCTCGGGACAGCCAGAACCTACAATGAGCAGTTCTTC. It translates to CASSLGTARTYNEQFF.

In this sample, this clonotype turned up many times. The rearrangement links TRBV12-3 or TRBV12-4 to TRBJ1-1, with a weak D call TRBD1 (6 bases). Trimming removed 2 bases at V and 6 bases at J, with 10 bases between. The length of the CDR3 is 13 residues. DNA of the CDR3: TGTGCCAGCAGTTTAAGGGGGAGACCTGAAGCTTTCTTT. This codes for CASSLRGRPEAFF.